This T cell receptor beta chain was found in a study of blood T cells in healthy people across ages. Between the trimmed V and J ends, which lost 2 bases and 5 bases, there was a span of 13 bases. CDR1 MNHNY and CDR2 SVGAGI come from the germline V gene (reference sequence). CDR3 length equals 15 residues. Combining a sample-barcoded 5' primer with a J-beta primer mix, a second PCR ran for about 7 to 12 cycles. One entry per CDR3 protein, called by TCRdb with MiXCR from the 5' RACE reads. This table has about 1.4 million distinct CDR3 sequences, 55% to 75% appearing once. This TCR derives from a man aged 18 to 29 in good health. The V and J genes are TRBV6-6 and TRBJ1-5, with D possibly being TRBD1 (5 bases). Sequenced: blood. DNA of the CDR3: TGTGCCAGCAGTTACGACCGGGACGGTTATCAGCCCCAGCATTTT. The encoded protein is CASSYDRDGYQPQHF.